This T cell receptor beta chain was sequenced in a study of PD-1 and CTLA-4 blockade in melanoma. The CDR3 consists of 17 residues. CDR1 and CDR2 (germline): LGHDT, YNNKEL (reference sequence). Unmatched junction bases numbered 16, after V lost 5 bases and J lost 5 bases. The data were produced by immunoSEQ multiplex PCR, yet TCRdb's version contains in-frame clones alone and is incomplete. The sample consists of 25,000 to 30,000 clones, roughly 91% of them appearing once. This receptor was taken from a human donor with melanoma. This chain uses TRBV3-1 (or the pseudogene TRBV3-2) with TRBJ2-5, with 8 bases fitting TRBD1. The specimen was CD8+ T cells from peripheral blood, collected before anti-PD-1 treatment. The CDR3 loop is CASSGALWAGGRETQYF. The CDR3 DNA reads TGTGCCAGCAGCGGGGCCCTCTGGGCAGGGGGCCGGGAGACCCAGTACTTC.